This T cell receptor beta chain was identified in a study of blood T cell repertoires in COVID-19. As processed by the authors: Reference gene primer amplification yielded estimated nucleated cell counts. Repertoires were generated with immunoSEQ multiplex PCR, while TCRdb's copy carries only in-frame clones and drops some. V and J calls and clone size are those listed in that table; D and trimming were worked out from the DNA. The sample lists about 260,000 clones, approximately 81% occurring once. Germline values: CDR1 SGHVS, CDR2 FNYEAQ. The ends lost 1 base at V and 7 bases at J; junction bases unmatched: 10. The CDR3 spans 15 residues.

The receptor was isolated from a man between 60 and 70 years old with acute or convalescent COVID-19. J is TRBJ2-7 and V is TRBV7-6; 7 bases match TRBD2. Specimen: peripheral blood. DNA for the CDR3: TGTGCCAGCAGCTTAGTTGTGGGAGGGCCCGGTGAGCAGTACTTC. This encodes CASSLVVGGPGEQYF.